This TCR beta chain was captured in a study of shared clonotypes between healthy human individuals. For the study at large: The study enrolled a couple of women and a few men aged 18 to 49. A donor's plate count was three for CD4 naive and three for CD4 memory; CD8 naive had two and CD8 memory one. Points from the study as a whole: Rarefaction gave evidence that sorted-subset sequencing remained incomplete despite large depth.

CDR1 and CDR2 (germline): LNHDA, SQIVND (reference sequence). Trimming removed 10 bases from V and 5 bases from J, with 3 bases in between. The length of the CDR3 is 9 residues. This clone was observed a handful of times. What it binds is unknown. Clones were read by immunoSEQ multiplex PCR, and TCRdb kept only the in-frame ones, dropping some. The repertoire holds about 990,000 clones, more than 75% seen once, with roughly 0.65% in the top ten. The split of CD4+ cells yielded CD45RA+ naive and CD45RA-negative memory subsets. The receptor's source is a man younger than 35 in good health. Some clones in this sample may be carry-over from other donors' samples. The chain recombines TRBV19 with TRBJ2-1; D gene uncertain. The sequenced material came from memory CD4+ T cells from PBMCs. The subset is: CD45RA-negative fraction. In DNA, the CDR3 is TGTGCCATAGACAATGAGCAGTTCTTC. Protein sequence: CAIDNEQFF.